The rows below give T cell receptor beta chains drawn from one sample of a study of shared clonotypes between healthy human individuals. TCRdb's copy holds only in-frame clones and misses some; the assay was immunoSEQ multiplex PCR. The table includes some 2.1 million clones, 85% to 95% detected once. Material for sequencing was naive CD8+ T cells sorted from blood. All receptors derive from a man younger than 35 in good health. CDR3s include the opening cysteine and the closing phenylalanine or tryptophan. D genes are given only for firm matches. Expanded clones are given a class, and other clones once, few, many or no size at all.

J: TRBJ2-1
size: NA
V: TRBV4-1
D: NA
DNA: TGCGCCAGCAGCCTCAAGTCAGGAAGCTCCTACAATGAGCAGTTCTTC
CDR3: CASSLKSGSSYNEQFF

J: TRBJ1-1
size: NA
V: TRBV6-1
D: TRBD1
DNA: TGTGCCAGCATGGAGTGGGACAGTTTGAACACTGAAGCTTTCTTT
CDR3: CASMEWDSLNTEAFF

J: TRBJ2-7
size: NA
V: TRBV9
D: TRBD1
DNA: TGTGCCAGCAGCGCACCGGGACAGGGCATGGAGCAGTACTTC
CDR3: CASSAPGQGMEQYF

J: TRBJ2-7
size: NA
V: TRBV5-4
D: NA
DNA: TGTGCCAGCAGCCAAGGAGCTACTCCCGCCGAGCAGTACTTC
CDR3: CASSQGATPAEQYF

J: TRBJ2-5
size: NA
V: TRBV27
D: NA
DNA: TGTGCCAGCAGCCCCGGACTCGGGCAAGAGACCCAGTACTTC
CDR3: CASSPGLGQETQYF

J: TRBJ2-1
size: NA
V: TRBV7-8
D: TRBD2
DNA: TGTGCCAGCAGCTTAGCGCTAATTGGGACTAGCGGGCCAAGCTCCTACAATGAGCAGTTCTTC
CDR3: CASSLALIGTSGPSSYNEQFF

J: TRBJ2-5
size: NA
V: TRBV28
D: TRBD2
DNA: TGTGCCAGCAGTTTCACCGGGGGGGTCCAAGAGACCCAGTACTTC
CDR3: CASSFTGGVQETQYF

J: TRBJ2-7
size: NA
V: TRBV11-2
D: NA
DNA: TGTGCCAGCAGCTGGGGGGACCCCTACGAGCAGTACTTC
CDR3: CASSWGDPYEQYF

J: TRBJ2-1
size: NA
V: TRBV7-8
D: NA
DNA: TGTGCCAGCAGCCCCCAGGAAGGGGTGGGCTACAATGAGCAGTTCTTC
CDR3: CASSPQEGVGYNEQFF

J: TRBJ2-7
size: NA
V: TRBV13
D: NA
DNA: TGTGCCAGCAGCTTAGGGGACACCCTAACCTACGAGCAGTACTTC
CDR3: CASSLGDTLTYEQYF

J: TRBJ2-7
size: once
V: TRBV4-1
D: NA
DNA: TGCGCCAGCAGCCAGGGAGGAGGGGACTCCTACGAGCAGTACTTC
CDR3: CASSQGGGDSYEQYF

J: TRBJ2-7
size: NA
V: TRBV27
D: NA
DNA: TGTGCCAGCAGTTTAGTCGGGGGATTCTCCTACGAGCAGTACTTC
CDR3: CASSLVGGFSYEQYF

J: TRBJ1-4
size: NA
V: TRBV14
D: NA
DNA: TGTGCCAGCAGCCTCGGACGGCGTAATGAAAAACTGTTTTTT
CDR3: CASSLGRRNEKLFF

J: TRBJ2-1
size: few
V: TRBV18
D: TRBD2
DNA: TGTGCCAGCTCACCTTCAACTAGCGGGTTGAATGAGCAGTTCTTC
CDR3: CASSPSTSGLNEQFF

J: TRBJ2-5
size: NA
V: TRBV4-1
D: TRBD1
DNA: TGCGCCAGCAGCCAAGATCCGAGGGGGCCAGGGACCCAGTACTTC
CDR3: CASSQDPRGPGTQYF

J: TRBJ2-7
size: NA
V: TRBV6-5
D: NA
DNA: TGTGCCAGCCGGTCGAGGGGGAGGTTCGGCGAGCAGTACTTC
CDR3: CASRSRGRFGEQYF

J: TRBJ2-7
size: NA
V: TRBV2
D: NA
DNA: TGTGCCAGCAGTGAATCGTCGGGGAGCCGCGAGCAGTACTTC
CDR3: CASSESSGSREQYF

J: TRBJ1-5
size: NA
V: TRBV4-1
D: NA
DNA: TGCGCCAGCAGCCAGACGGTCCACTTTTATAGCAATCAGCCCCAGCATTTT
CDR3: CASSQTVHFYSNQPQHF

J: TRBJ2-3
size: NA
V: TRBV27
D: TRBD2
DNA: TGTGCCAGCAGTTTAGGGGCTAGCGGGAGATCAGATACGCAGTATTTT
CDR3: CASSLGASGRSDTQYF

J: TRBJ2-3
size: NA
V: TRBV28
D: TRBD2
DNA: TGTGCCAGCAGTTTATTGTTCGAGGGACTAGTCACAGATACGCAGTATTTT
CDR3: CASSLLFEGLVTDTQYF

J: TRBJ2-6
size: NA
V: TRBV4-1
D: NA
DNA: TGCGCCAGCAGCCAAAACTCTGGGGCCAACGTCCTGACTTTC
CDR3: CASSQNSGANVLTF

J: TRBJ1-4
size: NA
V: TRBV6-4
D: TRBD1
DNA: TGTGCCAGAACTAGAGGGGGCCGGCATGAAAAACTGTTTTTT
CDR3: CARTRGGRHEKLFF

J: TRBJ2-2
size: NA
V: TRBV5-4
D: NA
DNA: TGTGCCAGCAGCTCCCTTACCCCGGGACCCGGGGAGCTGTTTTTT
CDR3: CASSSLTPGPGELFF

J: TRBJ2-2
size: NA
V: TRBV5-6
D: TRBD2
DNA: TGTGCCAGCAGCGAGGGACTAGCGGGAGGTGCCACCGGGGAGCTGTTTTTT
CDR3: CASSEGLAGGATGELFF

J: TRBJ2-7
size: once
V: TRBV30
D: NA
DNA: TGTGCCTGGAGTGGGGTAGGCTACGAGCAGTACTTC
CDR3: CAWSGVGYEQYF

J: TRBJ1-4
size: NA
V: TRBV5-1
D: TRBD1
DNA: TGCGCCAGCAGCCTCGGGACAGACCTTGAAAAACTGTTTTTT
CDR3: CASSLGTDLEKLFF

J: TRBJ2-5
size: NA
V: TRBV10-2
D: NA
DNA: TGCGCCAGCAGTGAGACTAGCCAAGAGACCCAGTACTTC
CDR3: CASSETSQETQYF

J: TRBJ2-7
size: NA
V: TRBV27
D: NA
DNA: TGTGCCAGCAGTCCTGACATGTCCTACGAGCAGTACTTC
CDR3: CASSPDMSYEQYF

J: TRBJ2-7
size: NA
V: TRBV4-1
D: TRBD2
DNA: TGCGCCAGCAGCCAAGCGACTAGCCTCCACTACGAGCAGTACTTC
CDR3: CASSQATSLHYEQYF

J: TRBJ2-7
size: NA
V: TRBV13
D: TRBD2
DNA: TGTGCCAGCAGCTTAACCGGACTAGCGGACTACGAGCAGTACTTC
CDR3: CASSLTGLADYEQYF

J: TRBJ2-7
size: few
V: TRBV7-6
D: NA
DNA: TGTGCCAGCAGCGTGGGGTCAAAGTACTACGAGCAGTACTTC
CDR3: CASSVGSKYYEQYF

J: TRBJ1-2
size: NA
V: TRBV28
D: NA
DNA: TGTGCCAGTAGGGATAAGGGGGGCTATGGCTACACCTTC
CDR3: CASRDKGGYGYTF

J: TRBJ2-7
size: once
V: TRBV6-6
D: NA
DNA: TGTGCCTCAGTTCTGGGAGACTCCTACGAGCAGTACTTC
CDR3: CASVLGDSYEQYF

J: TRBJ2-2
size: NA
V: TRBV28
D: NA
DNA: TGTGCCAGCAGCCACGACACCGGGGAGCTGTTTTTT
CDR3: CASSHDTGELFF

J: TRBJ2-2
size: NA
V: TRBV18
D: TRBD2
DNA: TGTGCCAGCTCACCATCTGGACTAGCGCTGAACACCGGGGAGCTGTTTTTT
CDR3: CASSPSGLALNTGELFF

J: TRBJ1-1
size: NA
V: TRBV7-9
D: TRBD1
DNA: TGTGCCAGCAGCGCCCCGGACAGGGGGAACACTGAAGCTTTCTTT
CDR3: CASSAPDRGNTEAFF

J: TRBJ2-7
size: NA
V: TRBV20-1
D: NA
DNA: TGCAGTGCCAGAGGGCGGCTCGAGCAGTACTTC
CDR3: CSARGRLEQYF

J: TRBJ2-1
size: NA
V: TRBV5-6
D: NA
DNA: TGTGCCAGCAGCTCGCCAGGAGTCTCCTTCAGCTACAATGAGCAGTTCTTC
CDR3: CASSSPGVSFSYNEQFF

J: TRBJ2-2
size: NA
V: TRBV7-2
D: NA
DNA: TGTGCCAGCAGCCCCTGGGGGGCCATGGGCACCGGGGAGCTGTTTTTT
CDR3: CASSPWGAMGTGELFF

J: TRBJ1-1
size: NA
V: TRBV11-1
D: NA
DNA: TGTGCCAGCAGCTTAGACGGGGGGGGCCTTGGCACTGAAGCTTTCTTT
CDR3: CASSLDGGGLGTEAFF

J: TRBJ2-1
size: NA
V: TRBV5-6
D: TRBD2
DNA: TGTGCCAGCAGCCCGGGGGGGCCATACAATGAGCAGTTCTTC
CDR3: CASSPGGPYNEQFF

J: TRBJ2-5
size: NA
V: TRBV7-2
D: TRBD2
DNA: TGTGCCAGCAGCTTAACTAGCGGGATAGGTGAAGAGACCCAGTACTTC
CDR3: CASSLTSGIGEETQYF

J: TRBJ1-2
size: few
V: TRBV7-9
D: NA
DNA: TGTGCCAGCAGCGACCCCGACCTCGGGTATGGCTACACCTTC
CDR3: CASSDPDLGYGYTF

J: TRBJ2-7
size: NA
V: TRBV7-9
D: TRBD2
DNA: TGTGCCAGCAGCTCCGGGACTACCCCCTACGAGCAGTACTTC
CDR3: CASSSGTTPYEQYF

J: TRBJ1-4
size: NA
V: TRBV4-1
D: NA
DNA: TGCGCCAGCAGCCGAACCACAGGATTGACTAATGAAAAACTGTTTTTT
CDR3: CASSRTTGLTNEKLFF

J: TRBJ1-3
size: NA
V: TRBV19
D: NA
DNA: TGTGCCAGTATCGAGAACAGTCTCTTGTCTGGAAACACCATATATTTT
CDR3: CASIENSLLSGNTIYF

J: TRBJ2-7
size: NA
V: TRBV15
D: TRBD2
DNA: TGTGCCACCAGCATGGGCTTAGCGGGTACCTACGAGCAGTACTTC
CDR3: CATSMGLAGTYEQYF

J: TRBJ1-2
size: NA
V: TRBV7-9
D: NA
DNA: TGTGCCAGCAGCACTTCTGGGGGCGACTATGGCTACACCTTC
CDR3: CASSTSGGDYGYTF

J: TRBJ2-5
size: NA
V: TRBV6-6
D: TRBD2
DNA: TGTGCCAGCAGTTACCCTAGCGGGAGTGATGAGACCCAGTACTTC
CDR3: CASSYPSGSDETQYF

J: TRBJ2-7
size: NA
V: TRBV7-2
D: NA
DNA: TGTGCCAGCAGCTTAGCGGGCGGGCTCTCCTACGAGCAGTACTTC
CDR3: CASSLAGGLSYEQYF

J: TRBJ2-2
size: NA
V: TRBV7-6
D: NA
DNA: TGTGCCAGCAGCCCCCCGGCGCACACCGGGGAGCTGTTTTTT
CDR3: CASSPPAHTGELFF